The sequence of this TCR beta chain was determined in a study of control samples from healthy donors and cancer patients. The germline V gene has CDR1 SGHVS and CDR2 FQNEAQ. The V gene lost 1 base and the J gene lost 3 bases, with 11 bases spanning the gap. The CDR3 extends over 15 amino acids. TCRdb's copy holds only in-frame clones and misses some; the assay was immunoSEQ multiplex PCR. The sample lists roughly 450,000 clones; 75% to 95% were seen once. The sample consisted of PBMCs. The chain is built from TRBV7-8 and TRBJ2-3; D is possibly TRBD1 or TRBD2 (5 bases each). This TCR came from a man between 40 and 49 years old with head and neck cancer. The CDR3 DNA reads TGTGCCAGCAGCTTAGTTGGGGACCCAACAGATACGCAGTATTTT. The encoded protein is CASSLVGDPTDTQYF.